The rows below give T cell receptor beta chains drawn from one sample of a study of a mutant IDH1 vaccine in newly diagnosed glioma. The method was immunoSEQ multiplex PCR; TCRdb's version includes in-frame clones alone and lacks a portion of them. Seen here are 65,000 to 70,000 clones, 65% to 90% observed once, and the top ten hold around 2.9%. The starting material was PBMCs, obtained from a glioma patient treated with radiotherapy, temozolomide or both. These receptors were taken from a man aged 30-40 years with glioma. Both conserved end residues are part of each CDR3. Fields, in order: J gene, D gene, CDR3 length, clone size, V gene, CDR3 protein, CDR3 DNA. The D gene is left open where the match is weak. Size tells how often a clone was seen (once, few, many) or the class of an expanded clone, and some rows leave it out.

j_gene: TRBJ1-2
d_gene: -
len: 13
abundance: -
v_gene: TRBV6-5
CDR3aa: CASSYDGLRGYTF
CDR3nt: TGTGCCAGCAGTTACGACGGTCTACGTGGCTACACCTTC

j_gene: TRBJ1-1
d_gene: -
len: 13
abundance: -
v_gene: TRBV18
CDR3aa: CASSPAGNTEAFF
CDR3nt: TGTGCCAGCTCACCGGCCGGGAACACTGAAGCTTTCTTT

j_gene: TRBJ2-1
d_gene: TRBD2
len: 15
abundance: -
v_gene: TRBV30
CDR3aa: CAWSQRGVPYNEQFF
CDR3nt: TGTGCCTGGAGTCAGCGGGGGGTCCCCTACAATGAGCAGTTCTTC

j_gene: TRBJ2-5
d_gene: TRBD2
len: 15
abundance: -
v_gene: TRBV4-1
CDR3aa: CASSQVGTSRETQYF
CDR3nt: TGCGCCAGCAGCCAAGTGGGGACTAGCCGAGAGACCCAGTACTTC

j_gene: TRBJ2-1
d_gene: TRBD1
len: 15
abundance: few
v_gene: TRBV5-1
CDR3aa: CASSWAGTGGNEQFF
CDR3nt: TGCGCCAGCAGCTGGGCGGGGACAGGGGGCAATGAGCAGTTCTTC

j_gene: TRBJ1-4
d_gene: -
len: 17
abundance: -
v_gene: TRBV2
CDR3aa: CASSETLRFLANEKLFF
CDR3nt: TGTGCCAGCAGTGAAACCCTTAGGTTCCTTGCTAATGAAAAACTGTTTTTT

j_gene: TRBJ1-6
d_gene: -
len: 16
abundance: -
v_gene: TRBV28
CDR3aa: CASSLAAAIYNSPLHF
CDR3nt: TGTGCCAGCAGTTTGGCCGCAGCGATCTATAATTCACCCCTCCACTTT

j_gene: TRBJ1-4
d_gene: TRBD1
len: 16
abundance: -
v_gene: TRBV2
CDR3aa: CASRVTGVQSREKLFF
CDR3nt: TGTGCCAGCAGAGTCACAGGGGTTCAGTCGCGGGAAAAACTGTTTTTT

j_gene: TRBJ1-5
d_gene: -
len: 13
abundance: -
v_gene: TRBV6-6
CDR3aa: CASSRGANQPQHF
CDR3nt: TGTGCCAGCAGTAGGGGGGCGAATCAGCCCCAGCATTTT

j_gene: TRBJ2-7
d_gene: -
len: 14
abundance: -
v_gene: TRBV4-1
CDR3aa: CASSPGPGTLEQYF
CDR3nt: TGCGCCAGCAGTCCAGGCCCGGGAACGCTCGAGCAGTACTTC

j_gene: TRBJ2-3
d_gene: -
len: 17
abundance: few
v_gene: TRBV5-1
CDR3aa: CASSLLDVPGLAYTQYF
CDR3nt: TGCGCCAGCAGCTTGCTTGATGTCCCGGGACTGGCTTATACGCAGTATTTT

j_gene: TRBJ2-7
d_gene: -
len: 16
abundance: -
v_gene: TRBV5-6
CDR3aa: CASSLGDFGGSYEQYF
CDR3nt: TGTGCCAGCAGCTTAGGGGACTTTGGGGGTTCCTACGAGCAGTACTTC

j_gene: TRBJ2-7
d_gene: TRBD1
len: 19
abundance: -
v_gene: TRBV13
CDR3aa: CASSVGTDLSGDLSYEQYF
CDR3nt: TGTGCCAGCAGCGTGGGGACAGACCTTTCAGGGGACCTCTCCTACGAGCAGTACTTC

j_gene: TRBJ2-3
d_gene: TRBD1
len: 18
abundance: -
v_gene: TRBV4-1
CDR3aa: CASSHGQVKTGLQDTQYF
CDR3nt: TGCGCCAGCAGCCACGGACAAGTGAAGACAGGGTTACAAGATACGCAGTATTTT

j_gene: TRBJ1-4
d_gene: -
len: 16
abundance: -
v_gene: TRBV15
CDR3aa: CATSREQGTTNEKLFF
CDR3nt: TGTGCCACCAGCAGAGAGCAGGGGACGACTAATGAAAAACTGTTTTTT

j_gene: TRBJ2-7
d_gene: -
len: 14
abundance: -
v_gene: TRBV28
CDR3aa: CASSDTTRQREQYF
CDR3nt: TGTGCCAGCAGTGACACTACGAGACAGAGAGAGCAGTACTTC

j_gene: TRBJ1-1
d_gene: -
len: 14
abundance: -
v_gene: TRBV9
CDR3aa: CASAKGSMNTEAFF
CDR3nt: TGTGCCAGCGCAAAGGGGAGCATGAACACTGAAGCTTTCTTT

j_gene: TRBJ1-1
d_gene: -
len: 16
abundance: -
v_gene: TRBV10-3
CDR3aa: CAISESNLKGRTEAFF
CDR3nt: TGTGCCATCAGTGAGTCGAATTTGAAGGGGCGGACTGAAGCTTTCTTT

j_gene: TRBJ1-4
d_gene: -
len: 15
abundance: -
v_gene: TRBV28
CDR3aa: CASSLPDRSGEKLFF
CDR3nt: TGTGCCAGCAGTTTACCTGACAGGTCGGGGGAAAAACTGTTTTTT

j_gene: TRBJ2-4
d_gene: -
len: 12
abundance: -
v_gene: TRBV10-3
CDR3aa: CAISESLRIQYF
CDR3nt: TGTGCCATCAGTGAGTCGTTACGGATTCAGTACTTC